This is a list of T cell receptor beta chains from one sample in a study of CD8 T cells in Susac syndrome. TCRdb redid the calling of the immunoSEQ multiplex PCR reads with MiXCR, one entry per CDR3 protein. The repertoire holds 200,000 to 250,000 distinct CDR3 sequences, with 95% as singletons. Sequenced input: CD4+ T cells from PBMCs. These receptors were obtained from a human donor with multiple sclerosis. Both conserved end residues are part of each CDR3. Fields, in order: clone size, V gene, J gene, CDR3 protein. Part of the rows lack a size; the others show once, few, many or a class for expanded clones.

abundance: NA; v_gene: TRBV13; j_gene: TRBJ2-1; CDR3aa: CASSWMGGIPYNEQFF
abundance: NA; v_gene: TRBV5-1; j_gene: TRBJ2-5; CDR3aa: CASSLTGAHQETQYF
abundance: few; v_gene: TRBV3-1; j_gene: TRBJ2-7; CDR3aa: CASSRGFYEQYF
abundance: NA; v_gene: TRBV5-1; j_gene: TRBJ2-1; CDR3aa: CASSLEARPYNEQFF
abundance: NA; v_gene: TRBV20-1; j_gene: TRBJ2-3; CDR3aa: CSASDRADTQYF
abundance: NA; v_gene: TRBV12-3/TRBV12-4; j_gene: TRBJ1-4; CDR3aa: CASSFGDRELFF
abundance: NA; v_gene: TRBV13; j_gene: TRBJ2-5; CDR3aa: CASSYRDVETQYF
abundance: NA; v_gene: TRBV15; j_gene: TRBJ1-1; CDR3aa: CATSTGQLPEAFF
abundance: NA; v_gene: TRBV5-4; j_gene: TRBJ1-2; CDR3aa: CASSPPGTGRRDGYTF
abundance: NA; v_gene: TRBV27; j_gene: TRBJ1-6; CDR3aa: CASSYGGIGSPLHF
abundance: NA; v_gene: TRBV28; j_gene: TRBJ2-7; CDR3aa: CASSSTGKTRYEQYF
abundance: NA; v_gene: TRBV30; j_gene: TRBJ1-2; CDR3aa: CAWSGQSNSGYTF
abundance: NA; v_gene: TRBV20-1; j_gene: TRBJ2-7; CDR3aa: CSARLSGVYEQYF
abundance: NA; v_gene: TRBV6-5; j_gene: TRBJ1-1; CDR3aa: CASSSTTGLHWGTEAFF
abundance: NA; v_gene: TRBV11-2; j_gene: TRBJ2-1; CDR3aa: CASSLGALLAGAGQQFF
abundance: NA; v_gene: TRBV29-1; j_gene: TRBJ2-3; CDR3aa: CSVEALNTDTQYF
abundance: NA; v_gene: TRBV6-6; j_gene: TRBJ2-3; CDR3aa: CASSSTGTASTDTQYF
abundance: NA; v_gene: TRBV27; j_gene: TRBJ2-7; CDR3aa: CASSFQTGIEQYF
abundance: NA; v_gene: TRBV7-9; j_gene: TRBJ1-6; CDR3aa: CASSSLQTTTNSPLHF
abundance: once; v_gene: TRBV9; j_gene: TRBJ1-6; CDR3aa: CASSVGGQGWHSPLHF
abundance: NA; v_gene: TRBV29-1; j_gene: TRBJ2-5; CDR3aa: CSVEVVVQETQYF
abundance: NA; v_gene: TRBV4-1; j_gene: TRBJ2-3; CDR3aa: CASSQGQSLGGSADTQYF
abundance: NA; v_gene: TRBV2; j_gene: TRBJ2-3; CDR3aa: CASMEGTQYF
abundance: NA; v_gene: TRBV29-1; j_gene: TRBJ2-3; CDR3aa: CSVERVPGPDTQYF
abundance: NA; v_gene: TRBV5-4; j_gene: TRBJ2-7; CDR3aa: CASSSVGPNYEQYF
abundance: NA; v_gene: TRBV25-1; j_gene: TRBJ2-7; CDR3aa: CASSAIGEKQYF
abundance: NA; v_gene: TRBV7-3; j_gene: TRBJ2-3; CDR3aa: CASSLGGTTDTQYF
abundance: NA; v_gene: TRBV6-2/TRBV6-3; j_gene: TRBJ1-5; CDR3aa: CASSYLGQYQPQHF
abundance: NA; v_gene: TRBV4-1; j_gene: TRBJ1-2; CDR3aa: CASSQTGEYGYTF
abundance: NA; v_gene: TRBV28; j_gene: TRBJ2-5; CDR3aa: CASSLLKEAQYF
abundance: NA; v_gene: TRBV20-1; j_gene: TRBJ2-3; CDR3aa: CSARGTYPIGDTQYF
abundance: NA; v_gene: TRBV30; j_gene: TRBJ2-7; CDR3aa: CAWSMVPGSATEQYF